This is a list of T cell receptor beta chains from one sample in a study of shared clonotypes between healthy human individuals. The repertoire was sequenced with immunoSEQ multiplex PCR; TCRdb's copy has only in-frame clones and lacks some. The sample holds under 600,000 clones; nearly 98% are singletons and the top ten take 0.3%. Sequenced input: naive CD8+ T cells sorted from blood. Receptor source: a man aged 25-45 years in good health. CDR3s include the opening cysteine and the closing phenylalanine or tryptophan. Each record gives: clone size, D gene, V gene, J gene, CDR3 DNA, CDR3 protein. The D gene is left open where the match is weak. Some rows have no size entry. The others give once, few or many, or a class for an expanded clone.

.,TRBD2,TRBV5-6,TRBJ2-7,TGTGCCAGCAGCTTGGGGACTAGCGGGGCCCCCTACGAGCAGTACTTC,CASSLGTSGAPYEQYF
.,TRBD1,TRBV28,TRBJ2-1,TGTGCCAGCAGTTCGAGCCTCTTCACCGGGACAGGGAAGTACAATGAGCAGTTCTTC,CASSSSLFTGTGKYNEQFF
once,.,TRBV9,TRBJ2-7,TGTGCCAGCAGCGTAGCGGCAGCTCTCACCTACGAGCAGTACTTC,CASSVAAALTYEQYF
.,TRBD2,TRBV2,TRBJ2-5,TGTGCCACCCGGACTAGCGGGAAAGAGACCCAGTACTTC,CATRTSGKETQYF
.,.,TRBV4-3,TRBJ2-7,TGCGCCAGCAGCCAAGGGGTGAGCGGGGAGCAGTACTTC,CASSQGVSGEQYF
.,.,TRBV28,TRBJ1-3,TGTGCCAGCAGTTTAGGAGAGCTGGGTTCTCGAAACACCATATATTTT,CASSLGELGSRNTIYF
.,.,TRBV4-3,TRBJ2-5,TGCGCCAGCAGCCAAGACCTCAGCTTCGTAGGGCAAGAGACCCAGTACTTC,CASSQDLSFVGQETQYF
.,.,TRBV10-3,TRBJ2-1,TGTGCCATCAGTGAGAAGGAATACAATGAGCAGTTCTTC,CAISEKEYNEQFF
.,.,TRBV4-1,TRBJ2-7,TGCGCCAGCAGCCAAGACCGGCTAGCGAGCTACGAGCAGTACTTC,CASSQDRLASYEQYF
.,TRBD1,TRBV7-9,TRBJ2-3,TGTGCCAGCAGTTCCAACAGACCCGGGACAGGGGCGGATACGCAGTATTTT,CASSSNRPGTGADTQYF
.,.,TRBV27,TRBJ2-1,TGTGCCAGCAGTTGGCAGGCGTTATTGCCCGACAATGAGCAGTTCTTC,CASSWQALLPDNEQFF
.,.,TRBV7-9,TRBJ1-2,TGTGCCAGCAGCCCGGGACCGAGCTTTAACTATGGCTACACCTTC,CASSPGPSFNYGYTF
.,.,TRBV5-1,TRBJ1-2,TGCGCCAGCAGCGTCGACTCTGCTAACTATGGCTACACCTTC,CASSVDSANYGYTF
.,TRBD1,TRBV14,TRBJ2-3,TGTGCCAGCAGCCAAGATCATCAGGGGGCTGTCACAGATACGCAGTATTTT,CASSQDHQGAVTDTQYF
.,.,TRBV7-9,TRBJ1-1,TGTGCCAGCAGCTTAGAGGACAGTAAAGCTTTCTTT,CASSLEDSKAFF
once,.,TRBV5-1,TRBJ2-2,TGCGCCAGCAGCTTGGGGGGAAACACCGGGGAGCTGTTTTTT,CASSLGGNTGELFF
once,TRBD2,TRBV5-4,TRBJ2-7,TGTGCCAGCAGCTCAACTAGCGGGAGGGCCGACGAGCAGTACTTC,CASSSTSGRADEQYF
.,TRBD2,TRBV7-9,TRBJ2-3,TGTGCCAGCAGCTCTAGACTAGCAAATGATATAGATACGCAGTATTTT,CASSSRLANDIDTQYF
.,.,TRBV9,TRBJ2-3,TGTGCCAGCAGCGTAGGGGGTGAAAGCACAGATACGCAGTATTTT,CASSVGGESTDTQYF
.,TRBD1,TRBV19,TRBJ1-4,TGTGCCAGTAGCCCGGGACAGGGGGCAGGGGAAAAACTGTTTTTT,CASSPGQGAGEKLFF